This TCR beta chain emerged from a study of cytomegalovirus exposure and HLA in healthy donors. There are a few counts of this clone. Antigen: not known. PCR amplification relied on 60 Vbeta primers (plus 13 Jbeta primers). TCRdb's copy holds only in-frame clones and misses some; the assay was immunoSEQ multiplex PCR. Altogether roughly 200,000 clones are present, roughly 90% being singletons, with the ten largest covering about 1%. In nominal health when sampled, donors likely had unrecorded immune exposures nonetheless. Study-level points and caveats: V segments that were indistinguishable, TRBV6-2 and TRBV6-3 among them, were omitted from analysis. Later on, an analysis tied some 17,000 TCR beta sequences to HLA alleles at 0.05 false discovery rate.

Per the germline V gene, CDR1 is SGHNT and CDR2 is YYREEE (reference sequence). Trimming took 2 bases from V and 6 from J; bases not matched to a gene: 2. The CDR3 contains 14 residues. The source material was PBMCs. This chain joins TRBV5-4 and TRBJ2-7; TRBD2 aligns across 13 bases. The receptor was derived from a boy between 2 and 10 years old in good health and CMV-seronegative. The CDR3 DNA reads TGTGCCAGCAGCTTTGGGACTAGCGGGACCGAGCAGTACTTC. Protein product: CASSFGTSGTEQYF.